This T cell receptor (beta chain) is drawn from a study of blood T cell repertoires in COVID-19. Study information: Samples representing acute and convalescent COVID-19 were sourced from the United States, Italy and Spain. PBMCs, B-cell-depleted T cells, or T cells were the source of the cDNA or gDNA that made up the material.

The germline V and J ends were trimmed by 2 bases and 1 base, with 10 bases remaining between them. The CDR3 has 15 residues. The germline V gene has CDR1 MNHEY and CDR2 SVGEGT. Per the authors' pipeline: Reference gene primer amplification in the assay estimated nucleated cell counts. Clones were read by immunoSEQ multiplex PCR, and TCRdb kept only the in-frame ones, dropping some. V and J calls and clone size are copied from that table; D and trimming were computed from the DNA. There are about 230,000 clones in the sample; less than 90% occur only once, and around 2.5% lies in the top ten. The sequenced material came from peripheral blood. J is TRBJ2-3 and V is TRBV6-2 or TRBV6-3; D is possibly TRBD1 (5 bases). The sequence was obtained from a woman aged 70-85 years with active or convalescent COVID-19. CDR3 sequence reads: CASSYGQGGTDTQYF. CDR3 in DNA: TGTGCCAGCAGTTACGGGCAGGGTGGCACAGATACGCAGTATTTT.